A few counts support the clone carrying this T cell receptor beta chain. Its specificity is not known. The ends lost 0 bases at V and 3 bases at J; junction bases unmatched: 13. Germline V lookup: CDR1 LGHNA, CDR2 YSLEER. This CDR3 spans 18 amino acids. TCRdb passed the reads through MiXCR, listing each CDR3 protein once. The repertoire has 600,000 to 800,000 distinct CDR3 sequences, 20% to 25% of them found once; the top ten carry 6.5% to 10%. This entry belongs to a study of T cell repertoires in cytomegalovirus infection. Study context: A matching HLA type, together with CMV infection, was signaled by public TCR beta signatures.

Overall study findings and caveats: The ex vivo response was dominated by HLA-C-restricted CMV-specific TCR beta clonotypes. Summed frequency of public TCR beta families distinguished CMV carriers with the relevant HLA.

The rearrangement joins TRBV4-3 to TRBJ1-1; TRBD1 agrees at 7 bases. Sample: CD8+ T cells from PBMCs. This TCR came from a human donor in good health (CMV status not recorded). Some clones in this sample may be carry-over from other donors' samples. CDR3 nucleotide sequence: TGCGCCAGCAGCCAAGATCCTCCGCCGACAGGGCGTGACACTGAAGCTTTCTTT. It encodes CASSQDPPPTGRDTEAFF.